A single sample is the source of the 32 T cell receptor beta chains below, sequenced in a study of Graves' ophthalmopathy and Graves' hyperthyroidism. The sequenced template was RNA, covering the TCR beta CDR3 region. HTBI-primed RT-PCR formed the first round, and a multiplex PCR formed the second. TCRdb called the multiplex PCR reads again in MiXCR, with one record for every CDR3 protein. This sample has about 420,000 distinct CDR3 sequences, with around 20% found just once. Sequencing used peripheral blood. The receptor source for this set is a woman aged 18-30 years with stable Graves' hyperthyroidism.

This clonotype appeared many times. This chain joins TRBV11-2 and TRBJ2-7; TRBD1 matches at 8 bases. Germline CDR1 and CDR2: SGHAT and FQNNGV. V lost 5 bases and J lost 4; bases outside the gene matches: 13. This CDR3 comprises 16 residues. The CDR3 DNA reads as TGTGCCAGCAGCCTACTCTCAGGACAGGGAAGTTACGAGCAGTACTTC. This encodes CASSLLSGQGSYEQYF.

This clonotype was picked up many times. J is TRBJ2-7 and V is TRBV5-6, with D hard to call. The CDR3 runs to 14 residues. Trimming left V 4 bases short and J 3 bases short, with 14 bases between. Per the germline V gene, CDR1 is SGHDT and CDR2 is YYEEEE. CDR3 in amino acids: CASSGVGWGYEQYF. In DNA form, the CDR3 reads TGTGCCAGCAGCGGGGTAGGGTGGGGCTACGAGCAGTACTTC. The variable domain in full, completed from reference TRBV5-6 and TRBJ2-7, reads DAGVTQSPTHLIKTRGQQVTLRCSPKSGHDTVSWYQQALGQGPQFIFQYYEEEERQRGNFPDRFSGHQFPNYSSELNVNALLLGDSALYLCASSGVGWGYEQYFGPGTRLTVT.

In this sample, this clonotype turned up many times. This sequence joins TRBV7-9 and TRBJ1-6; no clear D. Deletions cut 3 bases from V and 7 bases from J, with 7 bases between. CDR3 size: 13 residues. Looked up from germline, CDR1 is SEHNR and CDR2 is FQNEAQ (reference sequence). The CDR3 protein is CASSLGSNSPLHF. CDR3 coding DNA: TGTGCCAGCAGCTTGGGCAGCAATTCACCCCTCCACTTT. Together with reference TRBV7-9 and TRBJ1-6, the CDR3 gives the full variable domain: DTGVSQNPRHKITKRGQNVTFRCDPISEHNRLYWYRQTLGQGPEFLTYFQNEAQLEKSRLLSDRFSAERPKGSFSTLEIQRTEQGDSAMYLCASSLGSNSPLHFGNGTRLTVT.

This clonotype was seen at least ten times. The V call is TRBV6-1, the J call TRBJ1-2; no clear D. Trimming took off 7 bases at V and 4 bases at J, with 22 bases between the two ends. CDR1 is MNHNS and CDR2 is SASEGT in the germline V gene. The CDR3 is 16 residues long. The CDR3 region has the DNA TGTGCCAGCAAGAGGGAGGCGGTCACAGAGGTCTATGGCTACACCTTC. Translating it yields CASKREAVTEVYGYTF.

This clonotype has ten or more counts. V and J are TRBV12-3 or TRBV12-4 and TRBJ1-1; D uncertain. There are 14 residues in the CDR3. V was cut by 2 bases and J by 1 base, with 8 bases left in between. The CDR3, as DNA: TGTGCCAGCAGTTTAAATGCCGGGAACACTGAAGCTTTCTTT. Protein product: CASSLNAGNTEAFF.

This clonotype was seen repeatedly, ten times or more. The chain uses TRBV27 and TRBJ2-7; tentative D call: TRBD1 (6 bases). Germline CDR1 reads MNHEY; CDR2 reads SMNVEV (reference sequence). Trimming cost V 8 bases and J 0 bases, with 14 bases left between them. The CDR3 extends over 14 amino acids. The CDR3, as DNA: TGTGCCAGCCACCCGGACAGTCGCTCCTACGAGCAGTACTTC. Translation gives CASHPDSRSYEQYF.

This clonotype has at least ten counts. The chain carries TRBV10-3 and TRBJ2-7; 9 bases fit TRBD1. V was pared by 10 bases and J by 3 bases, with 7 bases of the junction left unmatched. The germline V gene has CDR1 ENHRY and CDR2 SYGVKD. The CDR3 runs 13 residues. Here the CDR3 DNA reads TGTGCCACCCTCCCGGACAGGGGCTACGAGCAGTACTTC. Its protein product is CATLPDRGYEQYF.

The table lists this clonotype with many counts. Relative to the germline gene, one junction end is altered; a read error may explain this. V and J are TRBV11-2 and TRBJ2-4; D might be TRBD2 (5 bases). The CDR3 runs to 15 residues. Germline V CDR1 and CDR2: SGHAT, FQNNGV. DNA of the CDR3: TGTGCCAGCAGCCTAGAGTTCGGGGAGTGGAACATTCAGTACTTC. Translating it yields CASSLEFGEWNIQYF.

This clonotype was seen repeatedly, ten times or more. This CDR3 is CASSRVGENTEAFF. The CDR3 coding sequence is TGTGCCAGCTCACGGGTAGGGGAGAACACTGAAGCTTTCTTT. This rearrangement joins TRBV18 to TRBJ1-1, with D possibly matching TRBD1 (5 bases). The CDR3 extends over 14 amino acids. Trimming pared 4 bases from V and 1 base from J, leaving 10 bases between. The germline gives CDR1 KGHSH, CDR2 LQKENI.

This clonotype was recorded at least ten times. This chain uses TRBV5-5 with TRBJ2-4, with TRBD2 matching over 12 bases. There are 21 residues in the CDR3. The V gene end was trimmed by 4 bases and the J gene end by 3 bases; junction bases not matched to a gene: 20. The V gene's germline CDR1 is SGHKS and CDR2 YYEKEE (reference sequence). Written as DNA, the CDR3 is TGTGCCAGCAGCGCCACCAGACGGCTAGCGGGAGGGCCACCAGACAAAAACATTCAGTACTTC. As protein: CASSATRRLAGGPPDKNIQYF.

The chain recombines TRBV12-3 or TRBV12-4 with TRBJ1-2; weak D call: TRBD1 (6 bases). The CDR3 contains 14 residues. Trimming stripped 5 bases from V and 8 bases from J, with 18 bases between. The DNA of the CDR3 is TGTGCCAGCAGTCCTGGAGGGGGACGGCGCGGCTACACCTTC. Its protein product is CASSPGGGRRGYTF.

The chain combines TRBV3-1 with TRBJ2-2; 14 bases agree with TRBD2. Trimming removed 4 bases from V and 3 bases from J; junction bases left unmatched: 4. The CDR3 spans 17 residues. Germline values: CDR1 LGHDT, CDR2 YNNKEL (reference sequence). CDR3 residues: CASSLWTSGRYTGELFF. The CDR3 DNA reads as TGTGCCAGCAGCCTCTGGACTAGCGGGAGGTACACCGGGGAGCTGTTTTTT.

This clonotype was found many times. The chain couples TRBV5-1 to TRBJ1-2; D is unresolved. V dropped 4 bases and J dropped 8 bases, with 15 bases sitting between them. In germline, CDR1 is SGHRS, CDR2 YFSETQ. CDR3 length equals 13 residues. The CDR3 loop reads CASSPPNDGGYTF. In DNA form, the CDR3 reads TGCGCCAGCAGCCCGCCGAACGACGGCGGCTACACCTTC. The entire variable domain, with the rest obtained from reference TRBV5-1 and TRBJ1-2, is as follows: KAGVTQTPRYLIKTRGQQVTLSCSPISGHRSVSWYQQTPGQGLQFLFEYFSETQRNKGNFPGRFSGRQFSNSRSEMNVSTLELGDSALYLCASSPPNDGGYTFGSGTRLTVV.

There are a few counts of this clonotype. The chain has TRBV20-1 and TRBJ1-5, with unresolved D. Germline V gives CDR1 DFQATT, CDR2 SNEGSKA (reference sequence). The V end lost 4 bases, the J end lost 2 bases, and 6 bases lay between the germline ends. CDR3 size: 12 residues. The CDR3 bases are TGCAGTGCTAAGGCTGGCAATCAGCCCCAGCATTTT. It yields the protein CSAKAGNQPQHF.

There are many counts of this clonotype. V is TRBV7-2 and J is TRBJ2-7, with D possibly being TRBD1 or TRBD2 (5 bases each). V was pared by 10 bases and J by 0 bases, with 25 bases between. CDR3 length: 17 amino acids. CDR1 is SGHTA, CDR2 FQGNSA, per germline. The CDR3 protein is CATLNPVGTGSSYEQYF. CDR3 bases: TGTGCCACCCTTAATCCTGTGGGGACGGGAAGCTCCTACGAGCAGTACTTC. The full variable domain, completed using reference TRBV7-2 and TRBJ2-7, is GAGVSQSPSNKVTEKGKDVELRCDPISGHTALYWYRQSLGQGLEFLIYFQGNSAPDKSGLPSDRFSAERTGGSVSTLTIQRTQQEDSAVYLCATLNPVGTGSSYEQYFGPGTRLTVT.

This clonotype was recorded at least ten times. The chain couples TRBV12-3 or TRBV12-4 to TRBJ1-5, with TRBD1 matching over 9 bases. This CDR3 contains 13 residues. V gave up 6 bases and J gave up 7 bases; unmatched junction bases: 4. The CDR3 loop is CASRQGAGQPQHF. The CDR3 DNA sequence: TGTGCCAGCAGACAGGGGGCTGGGCAGCCCCAGCATTTT.

The rearrangement uses TRBV27 and TRBJ2-6; no clear D gene. V shed 6 bases and J shed 2 bases, with 8 bases lying between them. The CDR3 consists of 14 residues. The V gene's germline CDR1 is MNHEY and CDR2 SMNVEV (reference sequence). For the CDR3, the DNA is TGTGCCAGCAGCTGGGTGACTGGGGCCAACGTCCTGACTTTC. Amino acid sequence: CASSWVTGANVLTF.

This clonotype was counted at least ten times. The rearrangement uses TRBV7-2 and TRBJ2-7; 7 nucleotides agree with TRBD1. The CDR3 has 15 residues. The V gene's germline CDR1 is SGHTA and CDR2 FQGNSA. V dropped 4 bases and J dropped 4; count of bases not matched to a gene: 10. The CDR3 here is CASSSQTGVGYEQYF. CDR3 DNA sequence: TGTGCCAGCAGCTCGCAAACAGGGGTCGGATACGAGCAGTACTTC. The full variable domain, its missing parts supplied by reference TRBV7-2 and TRBJ2-7, is GAGVSQSPSNKVTEKGKDVELRCDPISGHTALYWYRQSLGQGLEFLIYFQGNSAPDKSGLPSDRFSAERTGGSVSTLTIQRTQQEDSAVYLCASSSQTGVGYEQYFGPGTRLTVT.

In its sample, this clonotype was seen many times. The V gene is TRBV7-6, the J gene TRBJ2-7; D gene ambiguous. CDR3 length: 15 residues. From germline, CDR1 is SGHVS and CDR2 FNYEAQ. Trimming cost V 0 bases and J 4 bases, with 13 bases left between them. CDR3 coding DNA: TGTGCCAGCAGCTTAGCGGACGGCCCGAATTACGAGCAGTACTTC. This gives the protein CASSLADGPNYEQYF.

This clonotype was found many times. The chain has TRBV12-3 or TRBV12-4 and TRBJ1-3; D is ambiguous. Trimming removed 7 bases from V and 4 bases from J, with 8 bases in between. The length of the CDR3 is 12 residues. The CDR3 DNA is TGTGCCAGCAATCCTGAAGGAAACACCATATATTTT. Translating gives CASNPEGNTIYF.

In this sample, this clonotype turned up many times. V usage is TRBV5-1 and J usage is TRBJ2-5; no reliable D call. Germline lookup yields CDR1 SGHRS and CDR2 YFSETQ. V lost 2 bases and J 3 bases, leaving 14 bases between the germline ends. The CDR3 spans 15 residues. CDR3 loop: CASSLNHQPEETQYF. CDR3 in DNA: TGCGCCAGCAGCTTAAATCACCAACCCGAAGAGACCCAGTACTTC.

This clonotype was detected many times. V usage is TRBV30 and J usage is TRBJ2-7; 9 nucleotides align to TRBD2. This CDR3 has 16 residues. Germline CDR1 is GTSNPN and CDR2 is SVGIG (reference sequence). The J segment lost 3 bases and the V segment lost 3 bases, leaving 12 bases of the junction unmatched. Here the CDR3 DNA reads TGTGCCTGGAGGGATTCCTTAGCGGGGGACCTCTACGAGCAGTACTTC. It codes for CAWRDSLAGDLYEQYF.

This chain joins TRBV28 and TRBJ2-7; TRBD1 matches at 8 bases. The germline V gene encodes CDR1 MDHEN and CDR2 SYDVKM. This CDR3 has 15 amino acids. V lost 1 base to trimming and J lost 0 bases; unmatched junction nucleotides: 2. CDR3 residues: CASSLSGQASYEQYF. The CDR3 coding sequence is TGTGCCAGCAGTTTATCGGGACAGGCCTCCTACGAGCAGTACTTC.

This clonotype was detected ten times or more. The chain uses TRBV11-2 and TRBJ2-5; the D is unclear. Germline V gene lookup returns CDR1 SGHAT and CDR2 FQNNGV. The CDR3 runs to 13 residues. The V end lost 8 bases, the J end lost 1 base, and 11 bases lay between the germline ends. The CDR3 region has the DNA TGTGCCAGCGTCGCGGATACCCAAGAGACCCAGTACTTC. This sequence encodes CASVADTQETQYF. The complete variable domain, with remaining parts taken from reference TRBV11-2 and TRBJ2-5, reads EAGVAQSPRYKIIEKRQSVAFWCNPISGHATLYWYQQILGQGPKLLIQFQNNGVVDDSQLPKDRFSAERLKGVDSTLKIQPAKLEDSAVYLCASVADTQETQYFGPGTRLLVL.

V is TRBV9 and J is TRBJ1-2; the match to TRBD1 covers 7 bases. Trimming cost V 3 bases and J 14 bases; bases outside gene matches: 7. From germline, CDR1 is SGDLS and CDR2 YYNGEE. The CDR3 runs to 11 residues. CDR3 DNA: TGTGCCAGCAGCGCCAGGGGGGAACAGACCTTC. Its protein is CASSARGEQTF.

In regard to this clonotype: The junction departs from the called germline gene at one end, perhaps through a read error. The V gene is TRBV7-3, the J gene TRBJ1-1; D unresolved. This CDR3 is built from 16 residues. Germline loops: CDR1 SGHTA, CDR2 FQGTGA. CDR3 in DNA: TGTGCCAGCAGTTTAAGGCCGGCACGGGTGAACACTGAAGCTTTCTTT. Translation: CASSLRPARVNTEAFF.

This clonotype was recorded many times. This chain joins TRBV5-1 and TRBJ2-7; D unresolved. V was cut by 0 bases and J by 3 bases, with 13 bases left in between. Looked up from germline, CDR1 is SGHRS and CDR2 is YFSETQ. The CDR3 has 15 residues. The CDR3 sequence is CASSLDTQTFYEQYF. CDR3 in DNA: TGCGCCAGCAGCTTGGACACTCAGACCTTCTACGAGCAGTACTTC.

Many counts were recorded for this clonotype. This sequence joins TRBV28 and TRBJ2-5, with 11 bases aligning to TRBD2. The CDR3 contains 14 residues. V dropped 4 bases and J dropped 3; count of bases not matched to a gene: 1. Looked up from germline, CDR1 is MDHEN and CDR2 is SYDVKM. CDR3 nucleotide sequence: TGTGCCAGCAGTTCTAGCGGGAGGAAAGAGACCCAGTACTTC. This codes for CASSSSGRKETQYF.

At least ten counts were recorded for this clonotype. J is TRBJ2-7 and V is TRBV12-3 or TRBV12-4; possibly TRBD1 for D (6 bases). The CDR3 covers 13 residues. Trimming left V 3 bases short and J 5 bases short, with 11 bases between. In DNA, the CDR3 is TGTGCCAGCAGTTTGGGGGCCGGGGACGAGCAGTACTTC. It specifies CASSLGAGDEQYF.

This clonotype was seen repeatedly, ten times or more. V usage is TRBV2 and J usage is TRBJ1-3; no clear D gene. The germline V and J ends were trimmed by 9 bases and 2 bases, with 17 bases remaining between them. The CDR3 is made up of 15 amino acids. The germline gives CDR1 SNHLY, CDR2 FYNNEI. The CDR3 is CASKTLRSPGNTIYF. In DNA, the CDR3 is TGTGCCAGTAAGACTTTGAGATCGCCTGGAAACACCATATATTTT.

This clonotype was detected a few times. V gene TRBV10-1 combines with J gene TRBJ2-5; no reliable D call. Germline V gene sequence: CDR1 WNHNN, CDR2 SYGVQD (reference sequence). The CDR3 extends over 16 amino acids. V shed 0 bases and J shed 2 bases, with 13 bases lying between them. CDR3: CASSESSRFEQETQYF. The DNA of the CDR3 is TGCGCCAGCAGTGAGTCGTCCCGGTTCGAACAAGAGACCCAGTACTTC.

V usage is TRBV2 and J usage is TRBJ1-2, with D unclear. This CDR3 has 13 amino acids. The ends were cut back, 3 bases at V and 11 bases at J, with 16 bases in the middle. Germline CDR1 and CDR2: SNHLY and FYNNEI. CDR3 bases: TGTGCCAGCAGTGAGTTGGTCTCGGGTGGTTACACCTTC. It codes for CASSELVSGGYTF. Together with reference TRBV2 and TRBJ1-2, the CDR3 gives the full variable domain: EPEVTQTPSHQVTQMGQEVILRCVPISNHLYFYWYRQILGQKVEFLVSFYNNEISEKSEIFDDQFSVERPDGSNFTLKIRSTKLEDSAMYFCASSELVSGGYTFGSGTRLTVV.